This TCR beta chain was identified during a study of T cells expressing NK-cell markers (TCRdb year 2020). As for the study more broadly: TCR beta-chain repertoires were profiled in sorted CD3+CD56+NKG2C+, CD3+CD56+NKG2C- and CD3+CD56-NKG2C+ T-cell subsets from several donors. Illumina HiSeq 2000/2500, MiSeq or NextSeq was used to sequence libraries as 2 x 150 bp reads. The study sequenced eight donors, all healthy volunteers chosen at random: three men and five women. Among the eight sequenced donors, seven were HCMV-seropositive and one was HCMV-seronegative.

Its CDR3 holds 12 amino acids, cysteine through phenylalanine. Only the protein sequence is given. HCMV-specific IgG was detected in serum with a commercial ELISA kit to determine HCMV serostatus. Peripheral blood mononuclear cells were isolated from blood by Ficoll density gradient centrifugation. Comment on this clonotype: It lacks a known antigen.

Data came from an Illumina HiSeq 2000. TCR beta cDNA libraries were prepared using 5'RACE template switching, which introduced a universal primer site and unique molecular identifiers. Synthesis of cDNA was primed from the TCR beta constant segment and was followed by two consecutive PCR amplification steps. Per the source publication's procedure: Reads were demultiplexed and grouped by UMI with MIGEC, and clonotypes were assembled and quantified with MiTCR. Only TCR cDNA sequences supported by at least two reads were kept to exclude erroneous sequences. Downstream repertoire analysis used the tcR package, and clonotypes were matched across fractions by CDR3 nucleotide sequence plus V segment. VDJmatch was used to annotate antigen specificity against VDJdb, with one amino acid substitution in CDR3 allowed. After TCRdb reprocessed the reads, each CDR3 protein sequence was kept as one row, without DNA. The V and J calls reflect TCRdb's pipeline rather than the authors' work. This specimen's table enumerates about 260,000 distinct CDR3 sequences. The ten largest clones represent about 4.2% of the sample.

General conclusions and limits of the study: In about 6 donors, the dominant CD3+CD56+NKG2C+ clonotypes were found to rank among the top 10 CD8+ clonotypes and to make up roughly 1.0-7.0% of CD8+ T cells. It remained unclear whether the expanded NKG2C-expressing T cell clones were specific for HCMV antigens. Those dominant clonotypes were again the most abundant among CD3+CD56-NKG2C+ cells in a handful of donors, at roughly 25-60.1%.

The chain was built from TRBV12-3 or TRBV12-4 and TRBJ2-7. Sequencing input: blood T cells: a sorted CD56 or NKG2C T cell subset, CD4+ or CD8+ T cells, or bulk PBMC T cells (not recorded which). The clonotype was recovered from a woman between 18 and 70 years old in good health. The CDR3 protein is CASSLRAYEQYF.